The clone carrying this TCR beta chain showed up just a few times. The data were obtained in a study of T-cell reconstitution after alpha-beta-depleted transplantation in children. The authors prepared the TCRbeta library with unique molecular identifiers. TCRdb reanalysed the PCR reads using MiXCR and keeps one entry per CDR3 protein. This sample has about 690,000 distinct CDR3 sequences, with approximately 15% found just once. This TCR derives from a human donor who donated a stem cell graft to a child with acute myeloid leukemia. The specimen comprised PBMCs from the stem cell graft donor, sampled from the stem cell graft.

CDR3 amino acids: CASRRTSGVNEQFF. CDR3 bases: TGTGCCAGCAGGCGGACTAGCGGGGTTAATGAGCAGTTCTTC. The genes are TRBV12-3 or TRBV12-4 and TRBJ2-1; 12 nucleotides align to TRBD2. The V and J ends lost 6 bases and 7 bases, in that order; junction bases with no gene match: 4. The CDR3 totals 14 residues.